These 4 T cell receptor beta chains came from one sample sequenced in a study of blood T cell repertoires in COVID-19. TCRdb keeps only in-frame clones here, not all; method: immunoSEQ multiplex PCR. In the table there are about 530,000 clones, about 89% of which are singletons. Sequencing input: peripheral blood. Receptors were obtained from a woman between 45 and 65 years old with COVID-19, enrolled during active disease.

This rearrangement joins TRBV2 to TRBJ2-7; TRBD2 agrees at 8 bases. There are 15 residues in the CDR3. Looked up from germline, CDR1 is SNHLY and CDR2 is FYNNEI. The trim removed 3 bases at V and 6 bases at J, leaving 10 bases unmatched. CDR3 in DNA: TGTGCCAGCAGTGACTCGGAGCGGGGGCCGGGCGAGCAGTACTTC. Its translation: CASSDSERGPGEQYF.

The V and J genes are TRBV5-1 and TRBJ2-5; 9 nucleotides align to TRBD2. CDR1 SGHRS and CDR2 YFSETQ come from the germline V gene. The V gene end was trimmed by 6 bases and the J gene end by 1 base; junction bases not matched to a gene: 19. The CDR3 runs to 19 residues. CDR3 nucleotide sequence: TGCGCCAGCACATACCCCCGGCGGGGGGGCCCCTATACCCAAGAGACCCAGTACTTC. Protein product: CASTYPRRGGPYTQETQYF. The whole variable domain, filled in from reference TRBV5-1 and TRBJ2-5, reads KAGVTQTPRYLIKTRGQQVTLSCSPISGHRSVSWYQQTPGQGLQFLFEYFSETQRNKGNFPGRFSGRQFSNSRSEMNVSTLELGDSALYLCASTYPRRGGPYTQETQYFGPGTRLLVL.

The chain couples TRBV5-4 to TRBJ2-1; 8 positions agree with TRBD1. CDR3 length: 14 amino acids. V was clipped by 4 bases and J by 5 bases; unmatched bases: 5. Germline CDR1 SGHNT, CDR2 YYREEE (reference sequence). DNA for the CDR3: TGTGCCAGCAGCCTGGACAGGGCTCACAATGAGCAGTTCTTC. Residues: CASSLDRAHNEQFF.

A few counts support this clone. The V call is TRBV7-9, the J call TRBJ2-2, with D perhaps matching TRBD2 (5 bases). The CDR3 sequence is 14 residues long. Germline CDR1 reads SEHNR; CDR2 reads FQNEAQ (reference sequence). The V end was cut by 5 bases, the J end by 4 bases, with 11 bases between. The DNA of the CDR3 is TGTGCCAGCAGCCCGGACGCGGGCACCGGGGAGCTGTTTTTT. Translated, it gives CASSPDAGTGELFF. The full variable domain, completed using reference TRBV7-9 and TRBJ2-2, is DTGVSQNPRHKITKRGQNVTFRCDPISEHNRLYWYRQTLGQGPEFLTYFQNEAQLEKSRLLSDRFSAERPKGSFSTLEIQRTEQGDSAMYLCASSPDAGTGELFFGEGSRLTVL.